The entry below gives a single TCR beta chain sequence along with its context. Its antigen remains unidentified. The data were taken from a study of siplizumab effects on memory and regulatory T cells. Findings of the study overall: Tregs that proliferated in siplizumab cultures did not have their suppressive function confirmed. Treg origin accounted for an average of roughly 69% of mappable alloreactive CD4+ clones with siplizumab and roughly 26% in controls. Apparently more diverse than memory cells, naive T cells also seemed major alloresponse contributors.

Each sample contributed 85,000 to 100,000 TCR templates to the assay. Profiled with immunoSEQ multiplex PCR; TCRdb holds only in-frame clones, not every one. The sample includes about 120,000 clones, around 94% of them seen just once. This TCR derives from a human donor in good health. The sample consisted of non-Treg CD4+ T cells sorted from blood.

CDR3 DNA: TGCGCCAGCACCCCCTCGGGATACGAGCAGTACTTC. Amino acid sequence: CASTPSGYEQYF. J is TRBJ2-7 and V is TRBV10-2; D is perhaps TRBD2 (5 bases). Trimming removed 7 bases at V and 4 bases at J, with 11 bases between. This CDR3 region has 12 residues. Germline V gene lookup returns CDR1 WSHSY and CDR2 SAAADI.